The T cell receptor beta chain described here comes from a study of chemoradiotherapy in HPV16-positive cancers. Study-wide background: Candidate HPV-specific clones and shared TCR motifs came from a couple of HPV16-positive patients. Study-level findings and limits: The functional HPV-specific definition rests on just a couple of HPV16-positive patients.

TCRdb's copy holds only in-frame clones and misses some; the assay was immunoSEQ multiplex PCR. The sample lists tens of thousands of clones; approximately 73% were seen once. Germline V CDR1 and CDR2: SGHVS, FNYEAQ. V dropped 5 bases and J dropped 2 bases, with 15 bases sitting between them. The CDR3 loop spans 15 amino acids. As regards this clone: Its cognate antigen is unknown.

Over chemoradiotherapy, repertoires were sampled more than once. This TCR was sampled from a human donor with HPV-associated anogenital cancer. The rearrangement links TRBV7-6 to TRBJ1-1; D unclear. The biological material was taken from a patient who underwent chemoradiotherapy. Here the CDR3 DNA reads TGTGCCAGCAGCCCGCGGGAGGGCCCCAACACTGAAGCTTTCTTT. This codes for CASSPREGPNTEAFF.